This record covers a single T cell receptor beta chain. This entry comes from a study of CD8+ T cells in alopecia areata. Study-wide context: Twice a day, 5 to 10 mg of oral tofacitinib was administered to treated patients.

Treatment noted: oral pan-JAK inhibitor, 5-10 mg twice daily. Investigators isolated RNA and reverse transcribed it into cDNA to act as the sequencing template. Assay: immunoSEQ multiplex PCR; the TCRdb copy retains only in-frame clones and omits some. The sample has about 97,000 clones, just under 60% seen once. CDR3 length equals 13 residues. V gave up 5 bases and J gave up 8 bases, with 15 bases separating them. Looked up from germline, CDR1 is MNHNY and CDR2 is SVGAGI (reference sequence). Sequenced material: CD8+ T cells sorted from blood, taken between weeks 55 and 65, from a patient treated with tofacitinib. The origin of this receptor is a human donor with alopecia areata. The rearrangement joins TRBV6-6 to TRBJ1-1; D is undetermined. The CDR3 DNA reads as TGTGCCAGCAGTATACCGGGCTTAGGAGAAGCTTTCTTT. This sequence encodes CASSIPGLGEAFF.